This T cell receptor (beta chain) was sequenced during a study of blood T cells in healthy people across ages. General observations from the study: There were more naive CD4+ cells and higher diversity in long-lived donors than in aged donors.

The CDR3 length is 15 residues. The V end was cut by 1 base, the J end by 7 bases, with 16 bases between. The germline V gene encodes CDR1 SEHNR and CDR2 FQNEAQ (reference sequence). The use of a sample-barcoded 5' primer and a J-beta primer mix characterized a second PCR of roughly 6 to 11 cycles. TCRdb ran MiXCR on the 5' RACE reads and lists one entry per CDR3 protein. The data show approximately 680,000 distinct CDR3 sequences, roughly 32% seen once. Concerning this clonotype itself: Its antigen is not known.

The sequencing sample was made of blood. The clonotype comes from a woman older than 75 in good health. V gene TRBV7-9 combines with J gene TRBJ1-2, with D possibly matching TRBD1 (6 bases). CDR3 protein: CASSLVGTTSGGYTF. The CDR3, as DNA: TGTGCCAGCAGCTTAGTAGGGACAACAAGTGGTGGCTACACCTTC.